This T cell receptor beta chain was sequenced in a study of T cells of healthy individuals. This clonotype was counted at least ten times. TCRdb recomputed calls from the 5' RACE reads with MiXCR, one row per CDR3 protein. This sample has 65,000 to 95,000 distinct CDR3 sequences, with about 5.5% found just once. This CDR3 has 12 amino acids. CDR1 and CDR2 (germline): MDHEN, SYDVKM. V was shortened by 3 bases and J by 5 bases, with 7 bases between the two germline ends. The TCR comes from a female donor in good health. The chain couples TRBV28 to TRBJ1-1; D is undetermined. This chain's CDR3 is CASSLYHTEAFF. The CDR3 DNA reads TGTGCCAGCAGTTTGTACCATACTGAAGCTTTCTTT.